Listed below are T cell receptor beta chains from one sample, sequenced in a study of cytomegalovirus exposure and HLA in healthy donors. Assay: immunoSEQ multiplex PCR; the TCRdb copy retains only in-frame clones and omits some. The sample holds 130,000 to 150,000 clones; about three quarters are singletons and the top ten take around 3%. Sequenced sample: PBMCs. Receptors originate from a man aged 40-49 years in good health and CMV-seropositive. The conserved cysteine and the conserved F or W are not part of the CDR3 here. Each record gives: J gene, V gene, CDR3 length, clone size, CDR3 protein. Size is omitted from some rows. Given values are once, few, many or a class for expanded clones.

>TRBJ1-5|TRBV5-6|12|-
ASSTTGTRQPQH
>TRBJ2-3|TRBV6-5|12|few
ASRLAGLTDTQY
>TRBJ2-1|TRBV19|13|-
ASRPGTSGSNEQF
>TRBJ2-2|TRBV29-1|10|-
SVEPRRGELF
>TRBJ2-7|TRBV6-5|13|once
ASRLSRTGFYEQY
>TRBJ2-6|TRBV19|15|-
ASSIGTGTSGANVLT
>TRBJ2-3|TRBV5-1|13|-
ASSRTGLNTDTQY
>TRBJ2-3|TRBV4-2|16|-
ASSQDQGLAGPTDTQY
>TRBJ2-7|TRBV14|18|-
ASSQKRTSGGGPSSYEQY
>TRBJ2-2|TRBV7-3|15|once
ASSLWVQQGGTGELF
>TRBJ2-2|TRBV9|14|-
ASSVASGGNTGELF
>TRBJ2-3|TRBV25-1|15|few
ASSALRRDIYTDTQY
>TRBJ2-1|TRBV7-9|16|-
ASFVQGNWTSGRNEQF
>TRBJ2-2|TRBV7-2|16|-
ASSLAPSVASNTGELF
>TRBJ2-2|TRBV4-2|12|-
ASSQGEVTGELF
>TRBJ2-3|TRBV9|13|-
ASSVGDRGTDTQY
>TRBJ2-7|TRBV28|13|-
ASSSTGKRSYEQY
>TRBJ2-6|TRBV19|14|-
ASARQGATGANVLT
>TRBJ1-4|TRBV30|12|few
AWSPGTGAGKLF
>TRBJ1-2|TRBV6-5|11|few
ASSSTDSYGYT
>TRBJ2-2|TRBV5-4|14|-
ASSSLAGPNTGELF
>TRBJ1-1|TRBV28|12|once
ASSPQGARAEAF
>TRBJ1-3|TRBV29-1|12|-
SVSGGISGNTIY
>TRBJ2-1|TRBV28|15|-
ASSSPTYSGTPGEQF
>TRBJ1-2|TRBV6-6|11|few
ASTPGETYGYT
>TRBJ1-1|TRBV19|13|-
ASQWGLGRNTEAF
>-|TRBV27|13|-
ASSLKPFTSYEQY
>TRBJ2-7|TRBV19|11|-
ASSWDTTYEQY
>TRBJ1-1|TRBV5-6|9|-
ASSSYGEAF
>TRBJ1-1|TRBV13|12|-
ASSSRWAAIEAF
>TRBJ1-5|TRBV7-9|12|-
ASSSTGNNQPQH
>TRBJ2-7|TRBV15|14|once
ATSRDLMGKGVEQY
>TRBJ1-3|TRBV28|13|-
ASSFPGGTGNTIY
>TRBJ2-1|TRBV6-1|13|-
ASSGTLTGFSEQF
>TRBJ2-7|TRBV7-9|13|-
ASSLAGATLYEQY
>TRBJ2-2|TRBV4-3|14|-
ASSQGASGNDGELF
>TRBJ1-2|TRBV18|14|-
ASSPRQGWGRDGYT
>TRBJ2-7|TRBV19|13|-
ASSIGTSGRYEQY
>TRBJ2-5|TRBV5-1|11|-
ASRYSGDETQY
>TRBJ2-5|TRBV6-5|13|-
ASSYSGANQETQY
>TRBJ2-3|TRBV6-5|13|-
ASSPTGGITDTQY
>TRBJ2-2|TRBV5-6|15|once
ASSLFVGGSDGGELF